This T cell receptor beta chain was retrieved from a study of early T cells in non-severe SARS-CoV-2 infection (TCRdb year 2021). General notes on the study: TCR sequencing used bulk RNA from unsorted whole blood, so alpha and beta chains could not be paired. The investigation overall reported the following: VDJdb matching was skewed toward anti-spike CD8 responses and likely underestimated virus-specific expansions, missing private and CD4 specificities.

Library method: 5' RACE. These reads were obtained on a NextSeq 500. In the TCR library protocol, unique molecular identifiers were attached to individual cDNA molecules to correct for PCR bias and sequencing error. Sequencing covered both TCR alpha and beta chains, and within each sample the abundances of alpha and beta sequences were tightly co-correlated. Per the authors' processing: Decombinator V4 was used to annotate TCR sequences for V gene, J gene and CDR3. Expanded TCRs were defined as changing significantly between any two time points under a Poisson model with p below 0.0001. TCR abundances were normalised to the total number of TCRs sequenced in each sample and reported as counts per million. MAIT TCRs were defined by TRAV1-2 paired with TRAJ12, TRAJ20 or TRAJ33, and iNKT TCRs by TRAV10 paired with TRAJ18. VDJdb, accessed 1 November 2021, was searched for CMV, EBV and SARS-CoV-2 annotated TCRs, with TCRs annotated for multiple antigens excluded. TCRdb reprocessed the public reads (quality trimming at Q25 with fastp, clone calling with MiXCR) and kept in-frame beta chains. Rows matching on CDR3 protein sequence are summarized as one entry with the most common DNA and genes. The V and J calls and clone size are TCRdb's, not the authors'. This sample holds some 29,000 distinct CDR3 sequences; over 3.5% were observed only once. 6% to 6.5% of the sample rests with the top ten.

This was a case-control study nested in a cohort of healthcare workers in London, UK, who had nasopharyngeal swab PCR tests and blood samples taken every week. Healthcare workers were enrolled in the week of the UK lockdown, from 23 to 31 March 2020, and were followed every week for up to roughly 15 weeks. At the junction V is shortened by 5 bases and J by 1 base, with 17 bases in between. The CDR3 goes from the cysteine to the phenylalanine over 17 residues. CDR3 DNA only is kept here, 51 bases in frame from base 1. CDR1 and CDR2, per the germline V gene, are SGHVS and FQNEAQ. Worth noting for this clonotype: The specificity of this receptor is unknown. No much larger clonotype is one base removed from it; base qualities were not supplied.

The sample comprised whole blood. Here the chain combines TRBV7-8 and TRBJ1-4; TRBD1 might be the D gene, on 6 matching bases. This TCR was recovered from an adult who was a healthcare worker with PCR-confirmed SARS-CoV-2 infection or an uninfected control (not recorded which). The sequenced DNA is TGTGCCAGCAGCCCCCGGGGGGCTCGGAAAACTAATGAAAAACTGTTTTTT. Translation gives CASSPRGARKTNEKLFF.